This paragraph covers one T cell receptor (beta chain) sequence. The antigen is undetermined. This record belongs to a study of T cells after yellow fever vaccination. Overall study context: Those fractions that held only low numbers of cells were prepared using the SMART-Seq v4 Ultra Low Input RNA kit. General study findings and limits: High-abundance clonotypes from the bulk population could contaminate FACS-sorted repertoires. Booster samples showed a return of most primary-vaccination clones (around 95% CD4, around 85% CD8).

Trimming cost V 6 bases and J 6 bases, with 10 bases left between them. Germline CDR1 reads MNHEY; CDR2 reads SMNVEV (reference sequence). The CDR3 loop spans 12 amino acids. TCRdb re-derived calls from the 5' RACE reads in MiXCR, one entry per CDR3 protein. The sample includes roughly 74,000 distinct CDR3 sequences, approximately 7.7% seen only once; the top ten take about 32%. Sequences were derived from CD8+ T cells sorted from PBMCs, sampled more than 4 days after the first yellow fever vaccination. The chain uses TRBV27 and TRBJ2-3; no firm D call. The origin of this receptor is a young man who received the YFV17D yellow fever vaccine. CDR3 coding DNA: TGTGCCAGCAGGTCGCCCTGGGATACGCAGTATTTT. Translation: CASRSPWDTQYF.